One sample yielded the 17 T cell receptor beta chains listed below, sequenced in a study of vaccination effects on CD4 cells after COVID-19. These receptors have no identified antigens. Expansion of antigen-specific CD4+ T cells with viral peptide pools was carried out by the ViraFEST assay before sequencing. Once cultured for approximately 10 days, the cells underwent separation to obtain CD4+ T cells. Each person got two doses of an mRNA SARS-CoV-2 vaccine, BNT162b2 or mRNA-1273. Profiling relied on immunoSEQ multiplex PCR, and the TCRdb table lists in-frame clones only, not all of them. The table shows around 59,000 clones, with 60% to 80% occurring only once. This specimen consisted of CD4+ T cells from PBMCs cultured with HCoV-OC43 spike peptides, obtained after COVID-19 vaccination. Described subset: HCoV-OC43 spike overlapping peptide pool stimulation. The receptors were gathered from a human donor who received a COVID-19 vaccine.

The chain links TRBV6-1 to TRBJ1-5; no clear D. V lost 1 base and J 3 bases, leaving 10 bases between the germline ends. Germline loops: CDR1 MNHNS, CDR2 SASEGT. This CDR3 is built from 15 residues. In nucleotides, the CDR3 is TGTGCCAGCAGTGAAGGACTGTTCAACAATCAGCCCCAGCATTTT. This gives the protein CASSEGLFNNQPQHF.

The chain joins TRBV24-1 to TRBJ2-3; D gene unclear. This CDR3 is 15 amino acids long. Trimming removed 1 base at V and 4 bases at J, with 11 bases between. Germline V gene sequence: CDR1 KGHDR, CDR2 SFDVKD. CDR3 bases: TGTGCCACCAGTGATTTAAGTAGGGATGCAGATACGCAGTATTTT. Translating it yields CATSDLSRDADTQYF.

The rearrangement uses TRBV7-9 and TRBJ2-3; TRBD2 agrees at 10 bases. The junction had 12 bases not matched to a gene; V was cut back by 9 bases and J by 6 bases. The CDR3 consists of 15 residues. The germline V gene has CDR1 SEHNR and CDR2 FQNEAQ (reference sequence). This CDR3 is CASLQAGGPYDTQYF. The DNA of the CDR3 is TGTGCCAGTTTGCAAGCGGGGGGGCCTTACGATACGCAGTATTTT.

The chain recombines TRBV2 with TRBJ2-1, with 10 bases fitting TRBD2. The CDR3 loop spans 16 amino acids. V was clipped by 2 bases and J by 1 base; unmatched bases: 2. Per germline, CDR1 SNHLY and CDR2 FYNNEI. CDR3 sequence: CASSETAGGSYNEQFF. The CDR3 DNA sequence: TGTGCCAGCAGTGAAACAGCGGGGGGGTCCTACAATGAGCAGTTCTTC.

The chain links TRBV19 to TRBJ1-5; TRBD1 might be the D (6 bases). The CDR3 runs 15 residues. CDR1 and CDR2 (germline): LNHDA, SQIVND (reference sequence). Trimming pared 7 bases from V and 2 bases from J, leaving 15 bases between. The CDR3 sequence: CASMPQGMGNQPQHF. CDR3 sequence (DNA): TGTGCCAGTATGCCACAGGGAATGGGCAATCAGCCCCAGCATTTT.

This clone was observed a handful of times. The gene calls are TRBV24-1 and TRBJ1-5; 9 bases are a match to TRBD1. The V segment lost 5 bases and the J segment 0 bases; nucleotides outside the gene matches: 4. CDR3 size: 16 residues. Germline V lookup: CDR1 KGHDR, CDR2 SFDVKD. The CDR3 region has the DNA TGTGCCACCAGTGCGGGGACAGGGAGTAGCAATCAGCCCCAGCATTTT. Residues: CATSAGTGSSNQPQHF.

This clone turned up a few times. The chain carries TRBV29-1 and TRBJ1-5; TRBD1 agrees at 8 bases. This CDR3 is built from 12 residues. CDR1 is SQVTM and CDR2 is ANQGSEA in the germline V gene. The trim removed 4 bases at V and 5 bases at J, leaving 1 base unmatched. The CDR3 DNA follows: TGCAGCGTTGGGACAGGGTATCAGCCCCAGCATTTT. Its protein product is CSVGTGYQPQHF.

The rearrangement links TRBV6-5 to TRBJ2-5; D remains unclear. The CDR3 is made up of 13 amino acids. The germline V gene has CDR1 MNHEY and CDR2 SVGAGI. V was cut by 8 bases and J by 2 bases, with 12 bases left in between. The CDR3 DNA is TGTGCCAGCCAGGCGGACGGACAAGAGACCCAGTACTTC. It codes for CASQADGQETQYF.

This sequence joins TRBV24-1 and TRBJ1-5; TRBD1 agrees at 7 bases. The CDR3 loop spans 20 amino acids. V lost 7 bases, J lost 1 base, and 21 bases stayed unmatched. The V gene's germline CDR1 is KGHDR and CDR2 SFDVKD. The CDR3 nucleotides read TGTGCCACCAGACATCATGACCGGGACAGCAGTTTTACAAGCAATCAGCCCCAGCATTTT. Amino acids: CATRHHDRDSSFTSNQPQHF.

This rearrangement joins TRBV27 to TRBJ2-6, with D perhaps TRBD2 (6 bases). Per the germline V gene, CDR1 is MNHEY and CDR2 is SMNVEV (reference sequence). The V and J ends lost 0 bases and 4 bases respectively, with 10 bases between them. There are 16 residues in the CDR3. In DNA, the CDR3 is TGTGCCAGCAGTTTATCGGGGGGTGTAGGGGCCAACGTCCTGACTTTC. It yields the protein CASSLSGGVGANVLTF.

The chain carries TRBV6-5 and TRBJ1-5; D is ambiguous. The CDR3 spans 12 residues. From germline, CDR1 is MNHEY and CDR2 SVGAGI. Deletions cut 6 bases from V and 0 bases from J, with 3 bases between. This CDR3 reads CASRGSNQPQHF. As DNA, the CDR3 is TGTGCCAGCAGGGGTAGCAATCAGCCCCAGCATTTT.

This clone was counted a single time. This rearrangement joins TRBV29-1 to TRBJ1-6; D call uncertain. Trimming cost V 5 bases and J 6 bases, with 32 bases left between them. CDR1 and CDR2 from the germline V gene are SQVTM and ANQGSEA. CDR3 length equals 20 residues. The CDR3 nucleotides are TGCAGCGTTCCGCCGCCAGTCCGGGTGGGGAGACGGGGAGTTAATTCACCCCTCCACTTT. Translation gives CSVPPPVRVGRRGVNSPLHF.

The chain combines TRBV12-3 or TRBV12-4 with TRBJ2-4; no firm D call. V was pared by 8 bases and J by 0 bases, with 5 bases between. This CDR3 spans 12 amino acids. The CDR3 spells CASGLAKNIQYF. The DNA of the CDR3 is TGTGCCAGCGGGTTAGCCAAAAACATTCAGTACTTC.

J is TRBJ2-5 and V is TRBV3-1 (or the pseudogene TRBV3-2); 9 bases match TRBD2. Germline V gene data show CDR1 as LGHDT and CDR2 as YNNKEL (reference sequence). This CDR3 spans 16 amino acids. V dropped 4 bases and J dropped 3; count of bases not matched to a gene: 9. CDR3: CASSRHSGGVKETQYF. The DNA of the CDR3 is TGTGCCAGCAGCCGACATAGCGGGGGCGTAAAAGAGACCCAGTACTTC.

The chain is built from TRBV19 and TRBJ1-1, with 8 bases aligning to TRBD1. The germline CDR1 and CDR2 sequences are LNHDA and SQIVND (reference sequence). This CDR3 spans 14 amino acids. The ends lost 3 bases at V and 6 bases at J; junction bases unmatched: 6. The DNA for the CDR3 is TGTGCCAGTAGTATCCAGGGGGCTAGGGCTGAAGCTTTCTTT. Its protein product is CASSIQGARAEAFF.

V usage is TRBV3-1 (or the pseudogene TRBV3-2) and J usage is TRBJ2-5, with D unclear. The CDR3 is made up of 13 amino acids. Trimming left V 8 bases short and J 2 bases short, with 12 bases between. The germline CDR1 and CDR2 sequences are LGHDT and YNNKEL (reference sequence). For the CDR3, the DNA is TGTGCCAGCTCCAAAAGGGAACAAGAGACCCAGTACTTC. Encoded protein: CASSKREQETQYF.

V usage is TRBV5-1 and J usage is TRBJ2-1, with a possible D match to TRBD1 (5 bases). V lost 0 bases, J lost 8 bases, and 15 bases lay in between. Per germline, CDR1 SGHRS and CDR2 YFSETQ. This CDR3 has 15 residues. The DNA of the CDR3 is TGCGCCAGCAGCTTGGCCGGCACGCTCAGGGATGAGCAGTTCTTC. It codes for CASSLAGTLRDEQFF. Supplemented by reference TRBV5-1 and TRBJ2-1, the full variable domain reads KAGVTQTPRYLIKTRGQQVTLSCSPISGHRSVSWYQQTPGQGLQFLFEYFSETQRNKGNFPGRFSGRQFSNSRSEMNVSTLELGDSALYLCASSLAGTLRDEQFFGPGTRLTVL.